This paragraph reports one T cell receptor beta chain. The target antigen is unknown. The data belong to a study of OX40 agonist ivuxolimab in advanced cancers. Study summary: Of the patients, three showed partial responses, one with hepatocellular carcinoma and two with cutaneous melanoma.

The data were produced by immunoSEQ multiplex PCR, yet TCRdb's version contains in-frame clones alone and is incomplete. This table has some 67,000 clones, over 75% appearing once. V was trimmed by 3 bases and J by 1 base, leaving 12 bases between them. The CDR3 consists of 15 residues. From germline, CDR1 is LNHDA and CDR2 SQIVND (reference sequence). Whole-study results and caveats: The work left the antigen specificity of expanded peripheral T cells undetermined.

The source material was CD4+ or CD8+ T cells sorted from blood, sampled in a trial of the OX40 agonist ivuxolimab. The chain recombines TRBV19 with TRBJ1-1; tentatively, D is TRBD1 (5 bases). This receptor was taken from an adult with an advanced solid tumor such as melanoma, head and neck, liver or kidney cancer. DNA for the CDR3: TGTGCCAGTAGTATTACTGGGACGTCGAACACTGAAGCTTTCTTT. Its translation: CASSITGTSNTEAFF.